This TCR beta chain was identified in a study of T cell responses to AZD1222 COVID-19 vaccine (dated by TCRdb to about 2021). General notes on the study: TCR sequencing was performed for approximately 240 trial participants, of whom roughly 200 were given two doses of AZD1222 and around 25 were given two doses of MenACWY control vaccine. Trial participants were enrolled into age subgroups of 18-55, 56-69 and 70-plus years, which contained about 150, 27 and 61 TCR-sequenced participants, respectively. General findings and caveats noted by the study authors: Nearly half of unique spike-specific TCRs reportedly recognized epitopes outside regions mutated in the B.1.351 and B.1.1.7 variants. After two AZD1222 doses, both the breadth and the depth of spike-specific TCRs were significantly higher than at day 0 and than in MenACWY recipients. CD4 TCRs associated with the vaccine covered the entire spike protein, and the dominant responses were in regions 160-218 and 743-854. In the small 56-69-year group, the increase in depth fell short of significance, most likely because of low power. Conclusions about previously exposed vaccinees were limited because only a handful of AZD1222 recipients were SARS-CoV-2 seropositive at baseline. Because no day 14 peak-response samples were available, repertoires were characterized only after the peak T cell response. Participants were mostly white British, with more females than males. The authors suggested clonal diversity may have been underestimated.

The CDR3 goes from the cysteine to the phenylalanine over 14 residues. The retained sequence is limited to the CDR3, 42 bases, with the frame set at the first base. The time point label for this specimen denotes: about 28 days (+/-7) after the second vaccine dose. AZD1222 recipients given second doses at about 4 weeks or at about 12 weeks were pooled, since spike-specific TCR depth and breadth were not found to differ between the two schedules. Vaccinee samples were obtained from the UK trials COV001 and COV002, which included a single-blind randomized controlled phase 2/3 trial of AZD1222 (ChAdOx1 nCoV-19) in healthy adults. Trial participant PBMC samples were collected at day 0 and day 28 after the second dose for TCRbeta chain sequencing. The CDR3 regions of human TCRbeta chains were analyzed by immunosequencing. Turning to the authors' computational methods: Repertoire TCRs were matched against a reference library of SARS-CoV-2-specific TCRs generated with the MIRA antigen-specificity platform. Breadth was defined as the fraction of unique TCRs that were SARS-CoV-2-associated. Depth was defined as the fraction of total T cells that were SARS-CoV-2-associated. Using the MIRA data, each spike-specific TCR was mapped to the spike region that the TCR reacts to and placed in a CD4 or CD8 class. Log10-transformed breadth and depth values were compared by one-way ANOVA with Sidak's multiple comparisons tests. This immuneACCESS table, as held by TCRdb, lists in-frame sequences with V and J called but not all clones. Of the missing ones, under half trace to an unresolved V gene in checked studies; the others have no known cause. D and trimming come from the DNA, and the V and J calls and clone size come from that table. The sample table holds under 150,000 clones, of which approximately 92% were seen once. The top ten constitute 3% to 4.5% of the sample.

Note on this clone: Its specific antigen is unknown. No qualities accompany the bases; no much larger clone lies one base away.

This specimen was peripheral blood, taken 28 days after the second AZD1222 dose. The receptor comes from an adult who received the AZD1222 COVID-19 vaccine. This chain joins TRBV21-1 to TRBJ2-3; no check of the table's D call, TRBD1, against the DNA was made. TRBV21-1 is classified as a pseudogene. CDR3 reads: CASSKVQSTDTQYF. The DNA sequence is as follows: TGTGCCAGCAGCAAAGTCCAGAGCACAGATACGCAGTATTTT.